Below, 21 T cell receptor beta chains from the same sample are listed, as sequenced in a study of lymphopenia after photon versus proton radiotherapy. Sequencing was performed with immunoSEQ multiplex PCR; in TCRdb, only in-frame clones are kept and a portion is missing. The sample has tens of thousands of clones; 86% are singletons. The material sequenced was peripheral blood, taken from a patient treated with proton-based radiotherapy. These receptors were taken from an older woman with pancreatic cancer. Some clones in this sample may be carry-over from other donors' samples.

The V and J genes are TRBV28 and TRBJ2-1; D is uncertain. Germline V gives CDR1 MDHEN, CDR2 SYDVKM. Between the trimmed V and J ends, which lost 6 bases and 0 bases, there was a span of 12 bases. This CDR3 contains 15 residues. CDR3 protein: CASSPWLGSYNEQFF. The CDR3 bases are TGTGCCAGCAGCCCTTGGCTTGGCTCCTACAATGAGCAGTTCTTC.

The chain joins TRBV6-4 to TRBJ2-1; 11 nucleotides line up with TRBD2. Germline values: CDR1 MRHNA, CDR2 SNTAGT. This CDR3 comprises 16 residues. After removal of 4 bases from V and 12 bases from J, the junction contained 14 bases not matched to a gene. CDR3 protein: CASSATEGLAARRQFF. The CDR3 DNA follows: TGTGCCAGCAGTGCCACTGAGGGACTAGCGGCCAGGCGGCAGTTCTTC.

This chain links TRBV30 with TRBJ1-1, with no clear D. The CDR3 covers 11 residues. Per germline, CDR1 GTSNPN and CDR2 SVGIG (reference sequence). V lost 2 bases and J 6 bases, leaving 7 bases between the germline ends. The DNA for the CDR3 is TGTGCCTGGAGTCCAACGGCTGAAGCTTTCTTT. Protein product: CAWSPTAEAFF.

This rearrangement joins TRBV10-3 to TRBJ1-1, with D possibly matching TRBD1 (5 bases). The V end lost 0 bases, the J end lost 5 bases, and 16 bases lay between the germline ends. Germline V gene sequence: CDR1 ENHRY, CDR2 SYGVKD. The length of the CDR3 is 16 residues. The CDR3 loop is CAISESNVGGRTEAFF. The CDR3 DNA is TGTGCCATCAGTGAGTCGAATGTCGGGGGTAGGACTGAAGCTTTCTTT.

Notes on this clone: Additional DNA sequences in this sample encode the identical CDR3. This chain uses TRBV19 with TRBJ1-1; tentative D call: TRBD1 (6 bases). The CDR3 is made up of 13 amino acids. V gave up 6 bases and J gave up 0 bases, with 8 bases separating them. CDR1 LNHDA and CDR2 SQIVND come from the germline V gene (reference sequence). In nucleotides, the CDR3 is TGTGCCAGTAGCAGGGGCTTGAACACTGAAGCTTTCTTT. This encodes CASSRGLNTEAFF.

This clone appeared a single time. V is TRBV15 and J is TRBJ1-2; weak D call: TRBD1 (6 bases). This CDR3 is built from 12 residues. Trimming removed 0 bases from V and 7 bases from J, with 6 bases in between. The germline V gene encodes CDR1 LNHNV and CDR2 YYDKDF (reference sequence). The CDR3 DNA is TGTGCCACCAGCAGAGAACAGGGTGGCTACACCTTC. This codes for CATSREQGGYTF.

The table lists this clone with a few counts. The V call is TRBV29-1, the J call TRBJ1-1, with TRBD1 as a possible D gene (6 bases). Trimming took off 5 bases at V and 6 bases at J, with 25 bases between the two ends. CDR1 and CDR2 from the germline V gene are SQVTM and ANQGSEA. The CDR3 has 16 amino acids. Written as DNA, the CDR3 is TGCAGCGTTCTCGGTCGGTTTGGCGAGGGGGGACCTGAAGCTTTCTTT. This gives the protein CSVLGRFGEGGPEAFF.

This chain links TRBV15 with TRBJ1-4; D might be TRBD1 (5 bases). The V gene lost 0 bases and the J gene lost 14 bases, with 16 bases spanning the gap. Germline CDR1 reads LNHNV; CDR2 reads YYDKDF (reference sequence). This CDR3 is 14 amino acids long. The CDR3 here is CATSREGFIGALFF. CDR3 nucleotide sequence: TGTGCCACCAGCAGAGAAGGGTTTATAGGGGCCCTGTTTTTT.

The chain uses TRBV5-1 and TRBJ1-4; D is undetermined. Trimming stripped 3 bases from V and 4 bases from J, with 10 bases between. Germline V lookup: CDR1 SGHRS, CDR2 YFSETQ. This CDR3 has 14 residues. The chain's CDR3 is CASSSGRLNEKLFF. The CDR3 DNA follows: TGCGCCAGCAGCTCCGGACGGCTTAATGAAAAACTGTTTTTT.

The genes are TRBV30 and TRBJ1-1; D gene ambiguous. From germline, CDR1 is GTSNPN and CDR2 SVGIG (reference sequence). Trimming pared 4 bases from V and 11 bases from J, leaving 8 bases between. The CDR3 extends over 9 amino acids. CDR3: CAWIGQAFF. The DNA for the CDR3 is TGTGCCTGGATCGGGCAGGCTTTCTTT.

The V and J genes are TRBV2 and TRBJ1-6; the D is unclear. The CDR3 has 15 residues. Germline V lookup: CDR1 SNHLY, CDR2 FYNNEI. V gave up 3 bases and J gave up 7 bases, with 13 bases separating them. CDR3 amino acids: CASSDFVYSNSPLHF. Written as DNA, the CDR3 is TGTGCCAGCAGTGATTTCGTCTACTCCAATTCACCCCTCCACTTT.

This chain joins TRBV5-5 and TRBJ2-7, with D unresolved. Germline values: CDR1 SGHKS, CDR2 YYEKEE (reference sequence). Trimming left V 4 bases short and J 1 base short, with 12 bases between. The CDR3 sequence is 14 residues long. CDR3 nucleotides: TGTGCCAGCAGCCCTGCGGACCGGTCCTACGAGCAGTACTTC. It translates to CASSPADRSYEQYF.

This clone has just one count. The chain uses TRBV7-2 and TRBJ1-3; D is undetermined. The V gene lost 5 bases and the J gene lost 0 bases, with 8 bases spanning the gap. CDR1 and CDR2 from the germline V gene are SGHTA and FQGNSA. The CDR3 loop spans 14 amino acids. Written as DNA, the CDR3 is TGTGCCAGCAGCCTCGATCCCTCTGGAAACACCATATATTTT. Translation: CASSLDPSGNTIYF.

V gene TRBV2 combines with J gene TRBJ2-7; perhaps TRBD1 as D (5 bases). CDR1 and CDR2 (germline): SNHLY, FYNNEI. This CDR3 has 14 residues. With 6 bases removed from V and 3 bases from J, the gap between germline ends came to 15 bases. The CDR3 here is CASRGRQPFYEQYF. CDR3 bases: TGTGCCAGCAGGGGTAGACAGCCGTTCTACGAGCAGTACTTC. Together with reference TRBV2 and TRBJ2-7, the CDR3 gives the full variable domain: EPEVTQTPSHQVTQMGQEVILRCVPISNHLYFYWYRQILGQKVEFLVSFYNNEISEKSEIFDDQFSVERPDGSNFTLKIRSTKLEDSAMYFCASRGRQPFYEQYFGPGTRLTVT.

The chain joins TRBV16 to TRBJ2-3; 7 nucleotides align to TRBD1. The CDR3 has 16 amino acids. The germline V gene encodes CDR1 KGHSY and CDR2 FQNENV. After removal of 1 base from V and 3 bases from J, the junction contained 7 bases not matched to a gene. The CDR3 region has the DNA TGTGCCAGCAGCCAATTAAAGGGGACAGCTACAGATACGCAGTATTTT. Translating gives CASSQLKGTATDTQYF.

This rearrangement joins TRBV11-2 to TRBJ2-4; 7 nucleotides agree with TRBD2. V shed 1 base, J shed 0 bases, and the junction held 6 bases outside the gene matches. CDR3 size: 17 residues. From germline, CDR1 is SGHAT and CDR2 FQNNGV. The CDR3 DNA follows: TGTGCCAGCAGCTTAGTACTAGCGAGAAGAGCCAAAAACATTCAGTACTTC. Amino acid sequence: CASSLVLARRAKNIQYF.

The rearrangement uses TRBV10-3 and TRBJ1-5, with no clear D. Germline V gene sequence: CDR1 ENHRY, CDR2 SYGVKD. Trimming pared 0 bases from V and 0 bases from J, leaving 6 bases between. The CDR3 consists of 15 residues. The CDR3: CAISESKDSNQPQHF. The CDR3 region has the DNA TGTGCCATCAGTGAGTCTAAGGATAGCAATCAGCCCCAGCATTTT.

This clone was picked up one time. The rearrangement uses TRBV6-1 and TRBJ2-7; D might be TRBD1 (5 bases). CDR3 size: 12 residues. Germline CDR1 reads MNHNS; CDR2 reads SASEGT. Trimming stripped 5 bases from V and 7 bases from J, with 12 bases between. Here the CDR3 DNA reads TGTGCCAGCAGTCAGGGTACCTGGGAGCAGTACTTC. Its protein is CASSQGTWEQYF.

This chain joins TRBV2 and TRBJ2-7, with 13 bases that match TRBD2. CDR1 and CDR2 (germline): SNHLY, FYNNEI. The CDR3 runs 15 residues. V lost 7 bases and J lost 2; bases outside the gene matches: 5. The CDR3 here is CASTPLAGGAYEQYF. The CDR3 DNA reads as TGTGCCAGCACCCCACTAGCGGGGGGGGCCTACGAGCAGTACTTC.

The chain has TRBV6-1 and TRBJ2-4, with no clear D. Trimming left V 4 bases short and J 0 bases short, with 13 bases between. The length of the CDR3 is 16 residues. Germline V lookup: CDR1 MNHNS, CDR2 SASEGT. CDR3 loop: CASSGTEMIAKNIQYF. DNA of the CDR3: TGTGCCAGCAGTGGGACGGAGATGATAGCCAAAAACATTCAGTACTTC.

The count of this clone is one. The chain couples TRBV10-3 to TRBJ1-5, with D uncertain. Germline values: CDR1 ENHRY, CDR2 SYGVKD. Between the trimmed V and J ends, which lost 0 bases and 5 bases, there was a span of 5 bases. The CDR3 consists of 13 residues. CDR3 loop: CAISESSDQPQHF. CDR3 sequence (DNA): TGTGCCATCAGTGAGTCCAGCGATCAGCCCCAGCATTTT.